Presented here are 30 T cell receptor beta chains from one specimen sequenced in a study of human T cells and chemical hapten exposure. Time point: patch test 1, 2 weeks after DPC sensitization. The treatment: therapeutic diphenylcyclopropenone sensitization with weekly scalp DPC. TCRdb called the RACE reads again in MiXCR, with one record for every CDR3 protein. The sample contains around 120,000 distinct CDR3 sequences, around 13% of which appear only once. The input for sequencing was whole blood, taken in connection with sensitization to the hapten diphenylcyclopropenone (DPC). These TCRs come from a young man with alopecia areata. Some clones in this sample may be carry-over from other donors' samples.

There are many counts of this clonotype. The CDR3 region is CSVYWGGLETQYF. The DNA for the CDR3 is TGCAGCGTTTATTGGGGGGGGTTAGAGACCCAGTACTTC. The rearrangement joins TRBV29-1 to TRBJ2-5, with TRBD2 identical over 7 bases. Germline loops: CDR1 SQVTM, CDR2 ANQGSEA. V was clipped by 5 bases and J by 4 bases; unmatched bases: 7. There are 13 residues in the CDR3.

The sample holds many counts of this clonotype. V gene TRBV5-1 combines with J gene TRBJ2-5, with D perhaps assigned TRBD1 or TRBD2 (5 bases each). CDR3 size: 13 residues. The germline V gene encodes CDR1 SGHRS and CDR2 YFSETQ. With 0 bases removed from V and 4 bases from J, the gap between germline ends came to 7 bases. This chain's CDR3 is CASSLGGAETQYF. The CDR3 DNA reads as TGCGCCAGCAGCTTGGGAGGGGCAGAGACCCAGTACTTC.

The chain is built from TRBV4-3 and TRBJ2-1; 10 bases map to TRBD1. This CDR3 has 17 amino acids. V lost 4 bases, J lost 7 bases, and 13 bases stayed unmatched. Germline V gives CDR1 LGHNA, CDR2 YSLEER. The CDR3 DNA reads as TGCGCCAGCAGCCCCACTGGTCAGGGACAGGGGATGAATGAGCAGTTCTTC. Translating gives CASSPTGQGQGMNEQFF.

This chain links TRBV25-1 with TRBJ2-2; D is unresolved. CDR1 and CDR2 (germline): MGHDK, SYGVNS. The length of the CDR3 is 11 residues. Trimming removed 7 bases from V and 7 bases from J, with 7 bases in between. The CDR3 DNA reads TGTGCCAGCACTGGGCTCGGGGAGCTGTTTTTT. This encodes CASTGLGELFF.

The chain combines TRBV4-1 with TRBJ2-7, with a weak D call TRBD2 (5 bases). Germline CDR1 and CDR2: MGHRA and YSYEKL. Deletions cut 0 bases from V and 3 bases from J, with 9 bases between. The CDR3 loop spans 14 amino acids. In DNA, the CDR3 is TGCGCCAGCAGCCAAGATTCGAGGGACTACGAGCAGTACTTC. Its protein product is CASSQDSRDYEQYF.

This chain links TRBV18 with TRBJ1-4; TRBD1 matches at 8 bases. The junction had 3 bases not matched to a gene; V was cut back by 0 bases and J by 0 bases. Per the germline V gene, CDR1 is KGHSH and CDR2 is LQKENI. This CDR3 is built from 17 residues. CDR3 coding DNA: TGTGCCAGCTCACCACCGGGACAGGACTCAACTAATGAAAAACTGTTTTTT. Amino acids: CASSPPGQDSTNEKLFF.

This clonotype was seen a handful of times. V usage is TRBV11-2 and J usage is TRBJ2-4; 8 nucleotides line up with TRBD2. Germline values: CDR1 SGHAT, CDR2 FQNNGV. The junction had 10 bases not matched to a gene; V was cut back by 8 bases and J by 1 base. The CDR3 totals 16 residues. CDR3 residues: CASSYVASGAKNIQYF. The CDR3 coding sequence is TGTGCCAGCTCCTACGTGGCTAGCGGGGCCAAAAACATTCAGTACTTC.

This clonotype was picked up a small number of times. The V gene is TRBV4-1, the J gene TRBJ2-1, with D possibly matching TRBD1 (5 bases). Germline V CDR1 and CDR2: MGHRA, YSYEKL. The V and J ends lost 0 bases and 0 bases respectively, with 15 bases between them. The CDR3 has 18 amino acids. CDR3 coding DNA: TGCGCCAGCAGCCAAGAGGGGCTCTTATTTTACTCCTACAATGAGCAGTTCTTC. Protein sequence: CASSQEGLLFYSYNEQFF.

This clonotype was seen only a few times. The CDR3 nucleotides are TGTGCCAGTAGAATCTACGAGCAGTACGTC. Translating it yields CASRIYEQYV. The chain joins TRBV9 to TRBJ2-7; D is ambiguous. Deletions cut 8 bases from V and 3 bases from J, with 6 bases between. The CDR3 extends over 10 amino acids. Germline CDR1 is SGDLS and CDR2 is YYNGEE.

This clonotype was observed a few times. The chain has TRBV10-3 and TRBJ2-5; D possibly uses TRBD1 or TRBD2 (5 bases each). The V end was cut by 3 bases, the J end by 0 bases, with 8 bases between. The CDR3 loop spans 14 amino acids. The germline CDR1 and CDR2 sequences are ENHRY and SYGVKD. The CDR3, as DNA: TGTGCCATCAGTGATCAGGGACACCAAGAGACCCAGTACTTC. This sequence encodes CAISDQGHQETQYF.

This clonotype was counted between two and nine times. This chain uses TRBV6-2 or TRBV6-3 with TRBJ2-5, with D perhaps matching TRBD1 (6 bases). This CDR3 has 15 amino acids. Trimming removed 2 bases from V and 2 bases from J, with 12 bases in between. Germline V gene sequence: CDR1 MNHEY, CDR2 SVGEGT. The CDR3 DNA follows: TGTGCCAGCAGTTACGCCACCGGGACACAAGAGACCCAGTACTTC. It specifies CASSYATGTQETQYF.

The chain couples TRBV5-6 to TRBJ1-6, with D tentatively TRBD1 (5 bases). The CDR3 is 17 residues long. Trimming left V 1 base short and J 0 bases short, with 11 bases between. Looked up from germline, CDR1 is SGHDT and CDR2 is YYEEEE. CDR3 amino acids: CASSLRGEASYNSPLHF. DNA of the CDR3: TGTGCCAGCAGCTTGCGGGGGGAGGCCTCCTATAATTCACCCCTCCACTTT.

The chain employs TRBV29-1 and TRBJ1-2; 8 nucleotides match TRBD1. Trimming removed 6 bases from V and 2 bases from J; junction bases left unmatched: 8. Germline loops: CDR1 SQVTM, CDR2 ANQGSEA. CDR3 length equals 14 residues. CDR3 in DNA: TGCAGCGTCCGCCCGGACAGGGTGAACTATGGCTACACCTTC. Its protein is CSVRPDRVNYGYTF.

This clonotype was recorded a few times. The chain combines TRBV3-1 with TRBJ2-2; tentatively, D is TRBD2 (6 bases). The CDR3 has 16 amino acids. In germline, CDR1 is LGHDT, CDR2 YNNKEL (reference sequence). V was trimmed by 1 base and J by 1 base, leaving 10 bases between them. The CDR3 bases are TGTGCCAGCAGCCAAGGGACGGGGGAGAACACCGGGGAGCTGTTTTTT. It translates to CASSQGTGENTGELFF.

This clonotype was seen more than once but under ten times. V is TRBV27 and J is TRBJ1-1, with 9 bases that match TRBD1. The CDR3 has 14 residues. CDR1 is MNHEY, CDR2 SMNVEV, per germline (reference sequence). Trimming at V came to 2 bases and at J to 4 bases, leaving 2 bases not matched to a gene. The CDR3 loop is CASSLGQGSTEAFF. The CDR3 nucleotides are TGTGCCAGCAGTTTAGGACAGGGGAGCACTGAAGCTTTCTTT.

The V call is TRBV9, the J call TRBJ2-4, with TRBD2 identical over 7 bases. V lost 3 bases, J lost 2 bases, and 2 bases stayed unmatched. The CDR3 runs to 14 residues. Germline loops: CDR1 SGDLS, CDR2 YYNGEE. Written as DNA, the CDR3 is TGTGCCAGCAGCGCTAGCGGTACCAAAAACATTCAGTACTTC. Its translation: CASSASGTKNIQYF. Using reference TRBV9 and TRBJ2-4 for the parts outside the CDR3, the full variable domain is DSGVTQTPKHLITATGQRVTLRCSPRSGDLSVYWYQQSLDQGLQFLIQYYNGEERAKGNILERFSAQQFPDLHSELNLSSLELGDSALYFCASSASGTKNIQYFGAGTRLSVL.

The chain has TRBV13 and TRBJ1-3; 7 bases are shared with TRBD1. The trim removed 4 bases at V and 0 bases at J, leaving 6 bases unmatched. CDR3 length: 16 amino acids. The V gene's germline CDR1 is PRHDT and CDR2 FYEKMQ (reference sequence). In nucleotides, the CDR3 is TGTGCCAGCAGCTACAACAGGGGACCCTCTGGAAACACCATATATTTT. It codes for CASSYNRGPSGNTIYF.

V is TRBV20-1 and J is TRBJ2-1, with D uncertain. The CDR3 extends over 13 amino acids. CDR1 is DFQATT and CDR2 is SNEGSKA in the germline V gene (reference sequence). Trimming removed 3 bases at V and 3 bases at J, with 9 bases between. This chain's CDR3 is CSASSGNYNEQFF. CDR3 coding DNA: TGCAGTGCTAGTTCGGGTAACTACAATGAGCAGTTCTTC.

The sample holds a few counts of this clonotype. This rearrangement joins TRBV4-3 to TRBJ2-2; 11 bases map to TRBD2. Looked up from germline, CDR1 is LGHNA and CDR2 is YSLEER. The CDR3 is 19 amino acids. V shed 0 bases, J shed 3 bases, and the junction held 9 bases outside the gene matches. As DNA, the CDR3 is TGCGCCAGCAGCCAAGATCCCGGACTAGCGGGCTATTACACCGGGGAGCTGTTTTTT. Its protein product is CASSQDPGLAGYYTGELFF.

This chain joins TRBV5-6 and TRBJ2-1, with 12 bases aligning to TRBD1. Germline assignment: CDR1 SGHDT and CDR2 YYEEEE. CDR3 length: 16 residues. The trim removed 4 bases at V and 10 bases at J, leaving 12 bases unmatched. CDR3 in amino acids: CASSTGTGGTSMEQFF. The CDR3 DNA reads TGTGCCAGCAGCACCGGGACAGGGGGCACTAGCATGGAGCAGTTCTTC.

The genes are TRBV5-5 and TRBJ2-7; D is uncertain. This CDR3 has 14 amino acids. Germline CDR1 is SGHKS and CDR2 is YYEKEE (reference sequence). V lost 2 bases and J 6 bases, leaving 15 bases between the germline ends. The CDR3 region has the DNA TGTGCCAGCAGCTTTGAACATCGGTTTGGCGAGCAGTACGTC. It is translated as CASSFEHRFGEQYV.

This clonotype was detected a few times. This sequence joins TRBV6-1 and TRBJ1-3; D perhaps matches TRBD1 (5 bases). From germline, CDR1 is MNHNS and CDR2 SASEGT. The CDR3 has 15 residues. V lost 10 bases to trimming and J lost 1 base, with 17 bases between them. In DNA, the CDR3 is TGTGCCACCAGGGTTGGCAGCCTTTCTGGAAACACCATATATTTT. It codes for CATRVGSLSGNTIYF.

The CDR3 sequence is CASSHILWGGSGNTIYF. In DNA form, the CDR3 reads TGCGCCAGCAGCCATATTCTCTGGGGGGGCTCTGGAAACACCATATATTTT. The chain carries TRBV4-1 and TRBJ1-3; possibly TRBD1 for D (5 bases). The V end lost 3 bases, the J end lost 0 bases, and 15 bases lay between the germline ends. CDR3 length equals 17 residues. Germline V gene data show CDR1 as MGHRA and CDR2 as YSYEKL.

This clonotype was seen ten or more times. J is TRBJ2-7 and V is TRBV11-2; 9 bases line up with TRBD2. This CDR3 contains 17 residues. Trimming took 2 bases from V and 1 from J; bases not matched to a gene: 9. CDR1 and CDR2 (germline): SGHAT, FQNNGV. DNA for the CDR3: TGTGCCAGCAGCTTAACCCAGGGGACTAGCTGGTCCTACGAGCAGTACTTC. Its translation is CASSLTQGTSWSYEQYF.

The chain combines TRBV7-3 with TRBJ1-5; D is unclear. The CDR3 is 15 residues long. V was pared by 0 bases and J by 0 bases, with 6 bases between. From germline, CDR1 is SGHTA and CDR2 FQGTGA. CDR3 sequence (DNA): TGTGCCAGCAGCTTAACGGGAGATAGCAATCAGCCCCAGCATTTT. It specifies CASSLTGDSNQPQHF.

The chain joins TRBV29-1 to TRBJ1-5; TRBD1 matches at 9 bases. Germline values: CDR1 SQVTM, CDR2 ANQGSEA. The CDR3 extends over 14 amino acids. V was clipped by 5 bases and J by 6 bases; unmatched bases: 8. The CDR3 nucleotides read TGCAGCGTTCTGAGGGGACAGGGAGGTCAGCCCCAGCATTTT. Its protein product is CSVLRGQGGQPQHF.

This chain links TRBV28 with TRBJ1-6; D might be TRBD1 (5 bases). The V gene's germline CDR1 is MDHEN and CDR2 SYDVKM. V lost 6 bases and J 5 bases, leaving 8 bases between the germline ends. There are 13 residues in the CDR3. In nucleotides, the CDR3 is TGTGCCAGCAGGGGGACGGATAATTCACCCCTCCACTTT. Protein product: CASRGTDNSPLHF.

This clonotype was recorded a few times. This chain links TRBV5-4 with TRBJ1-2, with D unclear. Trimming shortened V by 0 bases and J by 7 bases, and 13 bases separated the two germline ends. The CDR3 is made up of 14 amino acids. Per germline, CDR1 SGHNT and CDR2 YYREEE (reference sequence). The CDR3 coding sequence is TGTGCCAGCAGCTTGGTGGGCGCGACTTTTGGCTACACCTTC. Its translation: CASSLVGATFGYTF.

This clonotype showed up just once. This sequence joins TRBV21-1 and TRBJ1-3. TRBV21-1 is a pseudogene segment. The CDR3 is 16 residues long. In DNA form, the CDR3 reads TGTGCCAGCAGCAAAGTGGCGGACCCCTCTGGAAACACCATATATTTT. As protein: CASSKVADPSGNTIYF.

The CDR3 nucleotides read TGTGCCAGCAGCCAAGATACGAGCACAGGGGGTGGCTACACCTTC. Protein sequence: CASSQDTSTGGGYTF. V gene TRBV14 combines with J gene TRBJ1-2; 8 bases map to TRBD1. In germline, CDR1 is SGHDN, CDR2 FVKESK. The J segment lost 7 bases and the V segment lost 0 bases, leaving 7 bases of the junction unmatched. The CDR3 runs to 15 residues.